This T cell receptor beta chain stems from a study of beta chain features in type 1 diabetes (dated by TCRdb to between 2018 and 2020). Context from the whole study: Patients and healthy donors did not differ in mean age, gender distribution, total cell number or subset yield. A total of 107,917,701 sorted cells were examined across all samples, and RNA yield correlated strongly with the number of cells per subset. In the study, TCRB repertoires of sorted circulating CD4+ T cell subsets from recently diagnosed type 1 diabetes patients were compared with those of matched healthy donors. Whereas all 30 or so donors provided naive and central memory subsets, regulatory and stem cell-like memory subsets were isolated from just 8 patients and roughly eight healthy donors. The study at large found these results: PCR might favor shorter templates, but patient and control samples were amplified and corrected together, so any skew would affect both groups equally. Only small numbers of individuals were included in the HLA sub-analyses, which left unresolved whether HLA type had any influence on TCRB rearrangement. Because cDNA was sequenced instead of genomic DNA, highly expressing activated cells could be over-represented, though the groups showed no difference in activation or CD3 levels. In all four CD4+ subsets, TCRB CDR3 length was moderately but significantly shorter in type 1 diabetes patients. Naive, central memory and regulatory TCRB repertoires appeared to be more alike among patients than among healthy donors. Patients with type 1 diabetes made fewer insertions and deleted more nucleotides at VDJ recombination sites, implying thymic rearrangement abnormalities.

Sequences LGHNT (CDR1) and FRNRAP (CDR2) are obtained from the germline V gene. The V end gives up 7 bases and the J end 5 bases, leaving 5 bases in the junction not matched to a gene. The CDR3 spans 15 residues, from the cysteine through the phenylalanine. Just the 45-base CDR3 DNA is kept, in frame starting at base 1. Each donor gave one peripheral blood draw, averaging approximately 0.11 L, which was collected into heparinised tubes. Using a panel that included CD45RO, CCR7, CD25, CD127, CD95 and CD27, naive, central memory, regulatory and stem cell-like memory CD4+ T cells were sorted on a BD FACSAria II. All sorted populations exceeded 95% purity. PBMCs were isolated immediately by Lymphoprep density gradient centrifugation and stained directly without culture. So that batch effects would be minimized, each experiment stained and sorted samples in pairs, pairing one healthy donor with one patient.

Of note for this clone: What antigen it recognizes has not been identified. No base quality values were provided; no much bigger clone lies one nucleotide off.

The entire amount of isolated RNA was reverse transcribed using the High Capacity cDNA Reverse Transcription Kit, so the sequenced TCRB transcripts were expressed ones. Deep immunoSEQ sequencing was applied to naive, central memory and regulatory T cell samples, giving an average of roughly 3.5 million total reads per sample. After sorted cells were lysed in RLT buffer, RNA was extracted with DNase-treated RNeasy Micro or Mini kits, with the choice depending on cell number. Each cell subset was processed separately to prevent cross-contamination, with patient and healthy donor samples processed together. The immunoSEQ multiplex PCR was used to amplify TCRB sequences from cDNA, yielding 87-bp fragments that span the CDR3 region. Amplicons were sequenced on the Illumina HiSeq platform. Per the authors' processing: Synthetic template baselines were used to correct PCR bias computationally, reads within Hamming distance 2 were collapsed, and singletons that could not be merged were discarded. Reads were aligned against IMGT so that V, D and J genes, CDR3 length and insertions or deletions at six rearrangement sites could be assigned. Within each subset, clonotype counts were normalized to sorted cell number, after which true diversity and Gini coefficients were computed with the tcR R package. The overlap coefficient, calculated on TCRB nucleotide sequences, was used to measure repertoire sharing. As a proxy for the pre-selection repertoire, out-of-frame TCRB sequences from naive cells were analyzed. TCRdb mirrors the immuneACCESS table, restricted to in-frame sequences. Some clones are absent from its copies; in checked studies, under half trace to an unresolved V gene, and the reason for the others is unknown. V, J and clone size reflect that table, while D and trimming were determined from the DNA. This sample comprises 250,000 to 350,000 clones, about 10% of them detected only once. The top ten clonotypes cover over 0.015% of the sample.

This TCR derives from a woman in her twenties or thirties in good health. The sequence joins TRBV12-5 to TRBJ2-1, with TRBD2 matching 13 junction bases. Sequencing was performed on naive CD4+ T cells from blood. The cell subset or site label on this specimen signifies: true naive CD4+ T cells. The nucleotide sequence is TGTGCTAGTGACCCCGGGACTAGCGGGGACAATGAGCAGTTCTTC. This yields the protein CASDPGTSGDNEQFF. Here the CDR3 is joined to the reference TRBV12-5 and TRBJ2-1 genes, and the full variable domain is: DARVTQTPRHKVTEMGQEVTMRCQPILGHNTVFWYRQTMMQGLELLAYFRNRAPLDDSGMPKDRFSAEMPDATLATLKIQPSEPRDSAVYFCASDPGTSGDNEQFFGPGTRLTVL.